This TCR beta chain was captured in a study of blood T cell repertoires in COVID-19. On the study more broadly: Samples taken during acute and convalescent COVID-19 were collected in the United States, Italy and Spain. T cells, B-cell-depleted T cells, or PBMCs provided the cDNA or gDNA that served as material.

In the authors' methods: Amplifying reference gene primers gave estimates of nucleated cell counts. Method: immunoSEQ multiplex PCR; TCRdb's copy keeps in-frame clones and lacks some. That table gives V, J and clone size, and the DNA gave D and trimming. The data show around 99,000 clones, with approximately 79% seen just once and roughly 18% held by the top ten. The V end lost 3 bases, the J end lost 3 bases, and 14 bases lay between the germline ends. CDR3 length: 15 amino acids. The rearrangement uses TRBV23-1 and TRBJ1-1; D gene unclear. TRBV23-1 is annotated as an ORF whose role is uncertain. Source material: peripheral blood. This receptor was taken from a woman older than 75 with active or convalescent COVID-19. Written as DNA, the CDR3 is TGCGCCAGCAGTCATCGTTCTGGGCCGTACACTGAAGCTTTCTTT. As protein: CASSHRSGPYTEAFF.